This TCR beta chain was identified in a study of blood T cell repertoires in COVID-19. Across the whole study: The cDNA or gDNA used as material had been derived from T cells, B-cell-depleted T cells, or PBMCs.

This clone was picked up a small number of times. The age range of participants was 18 to 89 years, with residence in about two dozen US areas. Cohort allocation depended upon clinical history that participants reported. Trimming took 5 bases from V and 2 from J; bases not matched to a gene: 5. CDR1 SGHAT and CDR2 FQNNGV come from the germline V gene. This CDR3 comprises 14 residues. Authors' processing steps: Amplification of reference gene primers provided the estimated nucleated cell counts. The repertoire was sequenced with immunoSEQ multiplex PCR; TCRdb's copy has only in-frame clones and lacks some. D and trimming were read from the DNA, whereas the V and J calls and clone size are those reported in that table. The top ten hold 2.5% to 3% of the sample, which has under 450,000 clones, approximately 84% seen once.

The V call is TRBV11-2, the J call TRBJ1-2; 7 bases line up with TRBD1. The TCR originated in a woman in her 30s who had recovered from COVID-19. The specimen was PBMCs or T cells enriched from blood (not recorded which). The CDR3 reads CASSPLTGNYGYTF. CDR3 coding DNA: TGTGCCAGCAGCCCACTGACAGGGAACTATGGCTACACCTTC.